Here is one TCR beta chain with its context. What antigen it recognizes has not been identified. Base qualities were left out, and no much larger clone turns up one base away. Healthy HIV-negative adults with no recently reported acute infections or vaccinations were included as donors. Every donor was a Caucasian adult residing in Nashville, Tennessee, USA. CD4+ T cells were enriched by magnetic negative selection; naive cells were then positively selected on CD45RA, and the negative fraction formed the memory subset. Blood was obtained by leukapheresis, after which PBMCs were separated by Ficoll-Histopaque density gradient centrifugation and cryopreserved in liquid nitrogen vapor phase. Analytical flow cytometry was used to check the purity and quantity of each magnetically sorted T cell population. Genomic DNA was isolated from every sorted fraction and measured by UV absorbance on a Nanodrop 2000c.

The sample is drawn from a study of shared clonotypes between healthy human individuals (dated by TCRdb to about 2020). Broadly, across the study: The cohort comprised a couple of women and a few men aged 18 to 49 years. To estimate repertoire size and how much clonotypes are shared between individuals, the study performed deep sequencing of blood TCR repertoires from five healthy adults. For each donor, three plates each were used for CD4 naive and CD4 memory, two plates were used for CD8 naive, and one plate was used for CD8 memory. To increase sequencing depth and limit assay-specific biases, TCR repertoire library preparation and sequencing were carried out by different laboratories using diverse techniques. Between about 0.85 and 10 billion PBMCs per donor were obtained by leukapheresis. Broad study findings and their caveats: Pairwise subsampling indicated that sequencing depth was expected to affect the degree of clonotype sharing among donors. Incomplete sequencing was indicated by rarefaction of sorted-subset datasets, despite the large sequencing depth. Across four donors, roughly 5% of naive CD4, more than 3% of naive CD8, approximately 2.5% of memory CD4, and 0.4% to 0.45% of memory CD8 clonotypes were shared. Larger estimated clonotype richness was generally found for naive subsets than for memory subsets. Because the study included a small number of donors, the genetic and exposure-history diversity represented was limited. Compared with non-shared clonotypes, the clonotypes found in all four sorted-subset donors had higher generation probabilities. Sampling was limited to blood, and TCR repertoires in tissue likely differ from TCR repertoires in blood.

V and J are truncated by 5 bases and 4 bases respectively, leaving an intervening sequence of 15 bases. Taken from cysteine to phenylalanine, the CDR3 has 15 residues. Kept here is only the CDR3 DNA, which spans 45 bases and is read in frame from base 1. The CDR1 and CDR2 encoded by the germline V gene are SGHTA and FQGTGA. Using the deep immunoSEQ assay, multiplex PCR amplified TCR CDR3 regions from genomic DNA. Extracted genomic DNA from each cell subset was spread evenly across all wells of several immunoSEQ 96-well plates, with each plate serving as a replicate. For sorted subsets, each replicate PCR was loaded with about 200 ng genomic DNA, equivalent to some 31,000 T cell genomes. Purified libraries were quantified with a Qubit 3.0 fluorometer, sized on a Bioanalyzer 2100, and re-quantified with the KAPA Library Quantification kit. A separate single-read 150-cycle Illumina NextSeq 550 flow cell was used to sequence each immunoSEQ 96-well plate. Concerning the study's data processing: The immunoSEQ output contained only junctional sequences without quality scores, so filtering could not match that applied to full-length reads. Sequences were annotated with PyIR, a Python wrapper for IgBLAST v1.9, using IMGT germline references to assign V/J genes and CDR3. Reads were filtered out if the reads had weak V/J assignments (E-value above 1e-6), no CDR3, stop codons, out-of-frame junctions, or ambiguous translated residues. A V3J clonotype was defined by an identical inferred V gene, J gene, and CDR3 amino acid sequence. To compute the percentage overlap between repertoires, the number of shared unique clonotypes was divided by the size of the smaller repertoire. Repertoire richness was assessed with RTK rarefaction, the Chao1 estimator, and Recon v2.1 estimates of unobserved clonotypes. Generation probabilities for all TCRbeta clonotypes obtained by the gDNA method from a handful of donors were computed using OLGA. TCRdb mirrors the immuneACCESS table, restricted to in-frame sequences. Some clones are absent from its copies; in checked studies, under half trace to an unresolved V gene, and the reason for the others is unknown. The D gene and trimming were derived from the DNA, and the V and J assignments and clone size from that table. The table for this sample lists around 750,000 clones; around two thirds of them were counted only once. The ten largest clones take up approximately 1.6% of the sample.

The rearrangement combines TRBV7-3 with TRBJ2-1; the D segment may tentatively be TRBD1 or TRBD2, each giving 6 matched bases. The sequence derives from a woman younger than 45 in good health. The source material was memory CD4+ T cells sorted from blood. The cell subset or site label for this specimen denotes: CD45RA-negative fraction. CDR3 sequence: CASSRGGGTYNEQFF. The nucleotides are TGTGCCAGCAGCAGGGGTGGCGGGACATACAATGAGCAGTTCTTC.